Below, 31 T cell receptor beta chains from the same sample are listed, as sequenced in a study of blood T cell repertoires in COVID-19. Using immunoSEQ multiplex PCR, the repertoire was profiled, and TCRdb retains in-frame clones only, with some absent. The sample consists of a few hundred thousand clones, around 89% of them appearing once. The specimen sequenced was PBMCs or T cells enriched from blood (not recorded which). The receptors originated from a woman between 18 and 30 years old who had recovered from COVID-19.

The chain recombines TRBV6-2 or TRBV6-3 with TRBJ2-7; 12 bases match TRBD2. Trimming cost V 2 bases and J 3 bases; bases outside gene matches: 5. Germline values: CDR1 MNHEY, CDR2 SVGEGT. The CDR3 is 16 residues long. The CDR3 nucleotides are TGTGCCAGCAGTTACCCCCCTAGCGGGGGGGACTACGAGCAGTACTTC. Translated, it gives CASSYPPSGGDYEQYF.

J is TRBJ1-1 and V is TRBV11-2; 7 nucleotides line up with TRBD1. CDR3 length: 13 residues. Germline values: CDR1 SGHAT, CDR2 FQNNGV. Trimming took 3 bases from V and 3 from J; bases not matched to a gene: 1. The chain's CDR3 is CASSFQGDTEAFF. CDR3 nucleotide sequence: TGTGCCAGCAGCTTCCAGGGGGACACTGAAGCTTTCTTT.

V is TRBV5-4 and J is TRBJ2-7; D is uncertain. The germline V gene has CDR1 SGHNT and CDR2 YYREEE (reference sequence). This CDR3 comprises 12 residues. V shed 3 bases and J shed 1 base, with 5 bases lying between them. CDR3 protein: CASSSLSYEQYF. The CDR3 DNA reads TGTGCCAGCAGCTCCCTGTCCTACGAGCAGTACTTC.

CDR3: CASSVDRGVLRDEQFF. The CDR3 bases are TGTGCCAGCAGCGTAGACAGGGGGGTCCTAAGGGATGAGCAGTTCTTC. The rearrangement joins TRBV9 to TRBJ2-1; 8 nucleotides match TRBD1. After removal of 0 bases from V and 8 bases from J, the junction contained 10 bases not matched to a gene. This CDR3 region has 16 residues. Germline-derived CDR1 and CDR2 are SGDLS and YYNGEE.

J is TRBJ1-1 and V is TRBV19; D may be TRBD1 (5 bases). Trimming took off 3 bases at V and 1 base at J, with 15 bases between the two ends. Germline V gene sequence: CDR1 LNHDA, CDR2 SQIVND (reference sequence). The CDR3 covers 16 residues. For the CDR3, the DNA is TGTGCCAGTAGTATGTCAGGGTACGTCAAGAACACTGAAGCTTTCTTT. This codes for CASSMSGYVKNTEAFF.

This sequence joins TRBV9 and TRBJ2-2, with D unclear. The CDR3 runs 14 residues. CDR1 and CDR2 from the germline V gene are SGDLS and YYNGEE. V shed 9 bases and J shed 0 bases, with 12 bases lying between them. CDR3: CATRRASNTGELFF. The CDR3 DNA reads as TGTGCCACCAGACGAGCCTCGAACACCGGGGAGCTGTTTTTT.

This chain links TRBV4-3 with TRBJ2-7, with TRBD1 matching over 9 bases. There are 16 residues in the CDR3. Unmatched junction bases numbered 12, after V lost 3 bases and J lost 6 bases. Germline loops: CDR1 LGHNA, CDR2 YSLEER. The CDR3 here is CASSHQPTGQGGEQYF. The CDR3 nucleotides are TGCGCCAGCAGCCATCAGCCAACGGGACAGGGCGGCGAGCAGTACTTC.

This clone was found once. The chain recombines TRBV5-1 with TRBJ1-1; D is unresolved. The CDR3 runs 16 residues. V lost 4 bases, J lost 0 bases, and 16 bases lay in between. Germline CDR1 is SGHRS and CDR2 is YFSETQ. The DNA of the CDR3 is TGCGCCAGCAGCGGCTCACCGGGTCCCATGAACACTGAAGCTTTCTTT. Translated, it gives CASSGSPGPMNTEAFF.

V is TRBV7-3 and J is TRBJ1-1; 10 nucleotides match TRBD1. V lost 0 bases to trimming and J lost 5 bases; unmatched junction nucleotides: 6. This CDR3 has 16 residues. CDR1 is SGHTA and CDR2 is FQGTGA in the germline V gene. The CDR3 region is CASSLTLTGGNTEAFF. Written as DNA, the CDR3 is TGTGCCAGCAGCTTAACGTTGACAGGGGGCAATACTGAAGCTTTCTTT.

This clone is a singleton in its sample. The rearrangement uses TRBV6-5 and TRBJ1-4; D is unresolved. From germline, CDR1 is MNHEY and CDR2 SVGAGI. Trimming pared 10 bases from V and 8 bases from J, leaving 17 bases between. This CDR3 comprises 13 residues. CDR3 in DNA: TGTGCCACCCTTGGGCCCCTTGGAGAAAAACTGTTTTTT. Protein: CATLGPLGEKLFF.

The rearrangement joins TRBV5-4 to TRBJ1-5, with D possibly being TRBD1 (5 bases). V lost 0 bases, J lost 5 bases, and 12 bases lay in between. Germline CDR1 SGHNT, CDR2 YYREEE (reference sequence). CDR3 size: 15 residues. In nucleotides, the CDR3 is TGTGCCAGCAGCTTGGGGGTAGGGGAGGATCAGCCCCAGCATTTT. Translated, it gives CASSLGVGEDQPQHF.

This clone was counted between two and nine times. The chain joins TRBV30 to TRBJ1-3, with unresolved D. Germline V gene data show CDR1 as GTSNPN and CDR2 as SVGIG (reference sequence). V was cut by 4 bases and J by 3 bases, with 4 bases left in between. The CDR3 has 11 amino acids. The CDR3 DNA reads as TGTGCCTGGAACAGTGGAAACACCATATATTTT. This translates into CAWNSGNTIYF.

A word on this clone: In the same sample, other DNA sequences code for this CDR3. The chain uses TRBV28 and TRBJ1-1; D gene ambiguous. The length of the CDR3 is 10 residues. Germline CDR1 and CDR2: MDHEN and SYDVKM. The V end lost 6 bases, the J end lost 7 bases, and 6 bases lay between the germline ends. CDR3 sequence reads: CASSRSEAFF. The CDR3 DNA sequence: TGTGCCAGCAGCCGCAGTGAAGCTTTCTTT. Combining the CDR3 with reference TRBV28 and TRBJ1-1 gives the whole variable domain DVKVTQSSRYLVKRTGEKVFLECVQDMDHENMFWYRQDPGLGLRLIYFSYDVKMKEKGDIPEGYSVSREKKERFSLILESASTNQTSMYLCASSRSEAFFGQGTRLTVV.

The V call is TRBV2, the J call TRBJ1-1, with D perhaps TRBD1 (6 bases). This CDR3 is built from 14 residues. Germline V CDR1 and CDR2: SNHLY, FYNNEI. Trimming took off 4 bases at V and 0 bases at J, with 9 bases between the two ends. CDR3: CASSAGHLNTEAFF. The CDR3 DNA reads TGTGCCAGCAGTGCGGGACACTTGAACACTGAAGCTTTCTTT.

V and J are TRBV18 and TRBJ1-5, with unresolved D. This CDR3 has 15 amino acids. Germline V lookup: CDR1 KGHSH, CDR2 LQKENI. Between the trimmed V and J ends, which lost 6 bases and 2 bases, there was a span of 14 bases. The CDR3 loop is CASSPSTTGNQPQHF. The CDR3 DNA reads TGTGCCAGCTCGCCGTCCACAACAGGCAATCAGCCCCAGCATTTT.

The chain joins TRBV19 to TRBJ2-5; D unresolved. Looked up from germline, CDR1 is LNHDA and CDR2 is SQIVND (reference sequence). Trimming left V 3 bases short and J 1 base short, with 6 bases between. The CDR3 covers 13 residues. CDR3 DNA sequence: TGTGCCAGTAGTATCTCCTCCCAAGAGACCCAGTACTTC. It specifies CASSISSQETQYF.

The chain combines TRBV9 with TRBJ1-6; perhaps TRBD1 as D (5 bases). The CDR3 contains 15 residues. V lost 0 bases to trimming and J lost 8 bases, with 12 bases between them. Germline V lookup: CDR1 SGDLS, CDR2 YYNGEE. The CDR3 here is CASSVDRRGDSPLHF. CDR3 sequence (DNA): TGTGCCAGCAGCGTAGACAGGCGTGGTGATTCACCCCTCCACTTT.

This chain uses TRBV29-1 with TRBJ2-1, with 8 bases fitting TRBD2. The V and J ends lost 0 bases and 6 bases, in that order; junction bases with no gene match: 7. Germline CDR1 is SQVTM and CDR2 is ANQGSEA. CDR3 length equals 15 residues. The CDR3, as DNA: TGCAGCGTTGAAGATCGGGGGGGCCTCAGCAATGAGCAGTTCTTC. It translates to CSVEDRGGLSNEQFF.

The chain combines TRBV14 with TRBJ1-2; D is perhaps TRBD1 (6 bases). Between the trimmed V and J ends, which lost 4 bases and 4 bases, there was a span of 13 bases. Germline CDR1 and CDR2: SGHDN and FVKESK. The CDR3 length is 14 residues. The CDR3 is CASSREGVGYGYTF. CDR3 DNA: TGTGCCAGCAGCCGGGAGGGGGTTGGCTATGGCTACACCTTC. The full variable domain, its missing parts supplied by reference TRBV14 and TRBJ1-2, is EAGVTQFPSHSVIEKGQTVTLRCDPISGHDNLYWYRRVMGKEIKFLLHFVKESKQDESGMPNNRFLAERTGGTYSTLKVQPAELEDSGVYFCASSREGVGYGYTFGSGTRLTVV.

The V and J genes are TRBV25-1 and TRBJ2-7; D not resolved. V gave up 0 bases and J gave up 4 bases, with 13 bases separating them. The CDR3 has 15 residues. In germline, CDR1 is MGHDK, CDR2 SYGVNS. CDR3: CASSEYRGYGYEQYF. The CDR3 bases are TGTGCCAGCAGTGAATATCGAGGATATGGGTACGAGCAGTACTTC.

Details on this clone: Other DNA variants within this sample encode the same CDR3. The rearrangement uses TRBV6-1 and TRBJ2-7; possibly TRBD1 for D (5 bases). V was pared by 2 bases and J by 6 bases, with 14 bases between. The germline V gene has CDR1 MNHNS and CDR2 SASEGT. This CDR3 contains 14 residues. The CDR3 bases are TGTGCCAGCAGTGAATTGCAGGGTTCGTCCGAGCAGTACTTC. As protein: CASSELQGSSEQYF.

To note about this clone: A much larger clone lies one base from this, so it may be a read error. In the same sample, other DNA sequences code for this CDR3. This chain uses TRBV7-9 with TRBJ2-7; D is unresolved. Germline V gives CDR1 SEHNR, CDR2 FQNEAQ (reference sequence). Trimming left V 5 bases short and J 0 bases short, with 5 bases between. This CDR3 is built from 12 residues. The DNA for the CDR3 is TGTGCCAGCAGCCCCAGCTCCTACGAGCAGTACTTC. It yields the protein CASSPSSYEQYF.

This clone was counted only a few times. This chain links TRBV18 with TRBJ1-6, with 9 bases lining up with TRBD1. The CDR3 covers 15 residues. Looked up from germline, CDR1 is KGHSH and CDR2 is LQKENI. Germline trimming cut 3 bases from V and 13 bases from J; bases unmatched to any gene: 10. CDR3 bases: TGTGCCAGCTCACCCCCGGGACAGGGTTTTGGGCCCCTCCACTTT. Translation: CASSPPGQGFGPLHF. Filled out from reference TRBV18 and TRBJ1-6, the complete variable domain reads NAGVMQNPRHLVRRRGQEARLRCSPMKGHSHVYWYRQLPEEGLKFMVYLQKENIIDESGMPKERFSAEFPKEGPSILRIQQVVRGDSAAYFCASSPPGQGFGPLHFGNGTRLTVT.

The gene calls are TRBV9 and TRBJ2-2; 7 bases are shared with TRBD1. V lost 4 bases and J lost 6; bases outside the gene matches: 3. The CDR3 length is 13 residues. Germline CDR1 reads SGDLS; CDR2 reads YYNGEE. CDR3 residues: CASSLGGPGELFF. CDR3 nucleotides: TGTGCCAGCAGCCTAGGGGGCCCCGGGGAGCTGTTTTTT.

This clone was detected once. The chain is built from TRBV11-2 and TRBJ2-2; TRBD2 matches at 13 bases. V was pared by 5 bases and J by 0 bases, with 3 bases of the junction left unmatched. This CDR3 has 17 amino acids. Germline V gene data show CDR1 as SGHAT and CDR2 as FQNNGV. DNA for the CDR3: TGTGCCAGCAGCCCGACTAGCGGGGGGTCGAACACCGGGGAGCTGTTTTTT. This encodes CASSPTSGGSNTGELFF. The full variable domain, completed using reference TRBV11-2 and TRBJ2-2, is EAGVAQSPRYKIIEKRQSVAFWCNPISGHATLYWYQQILGQGPKLLIQFQNNGVVDDSQLPKDRFSAERLKGVDSTLKIQPAKLEDSAVYLCASSPTSGGSNTGELFFGEGSRLTVL.

The chain combines TRBV6-2 or TRBV6-3 with TRBJ2-7; a weak D match, TRBD1 (6 bases). This CDR3 is built from 13 residues. CDR1 and CDR2 from the germline V gene are MNHEY and SVGEGT. The V end lost 6 bases, the J end lost 3 bases, and 12 bases lay between the germline ends. The CDR3 region is CASSRQADYEQYF. As DNA, the CDR3 is TGTGCCAGCAGCCGACAGGCCGACTACGAGCAGTACTTC.

The rearrangement uses TRBV18 and TRBJ1-2, with D tentatively TRBD1 (5 bases). The CDR3 has 15 amino acids. V was cut by 2 bases and J by 8 bases, with 18 bases left in between. Germline V CDR1 and CDR2: KGHSH, LQKENI. This CDR3 reads CASSPSGFGARGYTF. The CDR3 nucleotides are TGTGCCAGCTCACCATCCGGGTTTGGGGCGAGGGGCTACACCTTC.

The J gene is TRBJ1-5, the V gene TRBV2; maybe TRBD1 (5 bases). With 7 bases removed from V and 3 bases from J, the gap between germline ends came to 13 bases. The germline CDR1 and CDR2 sequences are SNHLY and FYNNEI. CDR3 size: 14 residues. CDR3 residues: CASTIGGNNQPQHF. For the CDR3, the DNA is TGTGCCAGCACCATTGGGGGGAACAATCAGCCCCAGCATTTT.

The rearrangement uses TRBV6-2 or TRBV6-3 and TRBJ2-1; 15 bases are shared with TRBD2. The CDR3 length is 21 residues. Germline assignment: CDR1 MNHEY and CDR2 SVGEGT. With V trimmed by 4 bases and J by 4 bases, 17 bases remained unmatched. CDR3 bases: TGTGCCAGCAGTTTTAACATATTAGGGACTAGCGGGGGGCGTATTTACAATGAGCAGTTCTTC. Amino acid sequence: CASSFNILGTSGGRIYNEQFF.

The chain links TRBV7-2 to TRBJ1-1; D is uncertain. The CDR3 loop spans 14 amino acids. Trimming shortened V by 5 bases and J by 3 bases, and 13 bases separated the two germline ends. The germline gives CDR1 SGHTA, CDR2 FQGNSA. The CDR3 region is CASSLTAGYTEAFF. CDR3 DNA: TGTGCCAGCAGCCTCACAGCGGGGTACACTGAAGCTTTCTTT.

This chain uses TRBV28 with TRBJ2-3; 8 nucleotides line up with TRBD2. This CDR3 is 13 amino acids long. CDR1 and CDR2 (germline): MDHEN, SYDVKM. After removal of 11 bases from V and 5 bases from J, the junction contained 9 bases not matched to a gene. The CDR3 DNA reads as TGTGCCTCCTCGGGGGGGCGAATAGATACGCAGTATTTT. This encodes CASSGGRIDTQYF.